The entry below gives a single T cell receptor beta chain sequence along with its context. Libraries were prepared by immunoSEQ multiplex PCR; TCRdb keeps only in-frame clonotypes and omits some of them. The sample carries about 91,000 clones, around 90% recorded once. The data are from a study of technical replicates of blood from a handful of donors. This CDR3 spans 13 amino acids. Germline loops: CDR1 SNHLY, CDR2 FYNNEI. V lost 9 bases and J 2 bases, leaving 12 bases between the germline ends. The receptor comes from a human donor in good health. Sequencing was carried out using T cells isolated from PBMCs. V and J are TRBV2 and TRBJ2-3; D might be TRBD1 (5 bases). CDR3 protein: CAREDRLTDTQYF. The CDR3 bases are TGTGCCAGGGAAGACAGACTCACAGATACGCAGTATTTT.